These 23 T cell receptor beta chains originate from one sample sequenced in a study of T cell repertoires in cytomegalovirus infection (dated by TCRdb to between 2018 and 2021). The intended sense of this specimen's treatment or condition label: in vitro stimulation with specific CMV peptide epitopes to enrich CMV-specific T cells. These TCRs' antigens remain unknown. The run used an Illumina HiSeq 1500. Using fastp trimming at Q25 and MiXCR clonotype assembly, TCRdb reanalyzed the public sequencing data and kept in-frame beta chains. Rows with one shared CDR3 protein collapse into an entry with the most common genes and DNA. This sample is represented by about 69,000 distinct CDR3 sequences; more than 25% of them were singletons. The top ten clones comprise 59% of the sample. This material consisted of CD8+ T cells from cultured PBMCs, taken from culture after CMV antigen stimulation. These receptor sequences come from a human donor in good health (CMV status not recorded). Some clones in this sample may be carry-over from other donors' samples.

The V and J genes are TRBV12-3 or TRBV12-4 and TRBJ2-3; 9 nucleotides agree with TRBD2. This CDR3 region has 16 residues. V shed 6 bases, J shed 4 bases, and the junction held 11 bases outside the gene matches. The CDR3 region is CASRSSLAGIADTQYF. The CDR3 DNA reads as TGTGCCAGCAGGTCATCGCTAGCGGGGATCGCAGATACGCAGTATTTT.

This chain joins TRBV7-6 and TRBJ2-3; 7 positions match TRBD2. Unmatched junction bases numbered 14, after V lost 4 bases and J lost 1 base. The CDR3 length is 18 residues. Germline V gene data show CDR1 as SGHVS and CDR2 as FNYEAQ. The CDR3 here is CASSSAPSGRERTDTQYF. CDR3 DNA: TGTGCCAGCAGCTCAGCCCCTTCCGGGCGGGAGCGCACAGATACGCAGTATTTT.

The sample holds many counts of this clonotype. The gene calls are TRBV7-8 and TRBJ2-5; maybe TRBD1 (5 bases). V gave up 5 bases and J gave up 5 bases, with 27 bases separating them. Germline values: CDR1 SGHVS, CDR2 FQNEAQ. The CDR3 has 18 residues. The CDR3 protein is CASSRNQVRQYPRETQYF. CDR3 DNA: TGTGCCAGCAGCCGAAACCAGGTCCGACAGTATCCTCGGGAGACCCAGTACTTC.

The genes are TRBV6-2 or TRBV6-3 and TRBJ1-5; a possible D gene is TRBD1 (6 bases). The CDR3 consists of 13 residues. Trimming took off 10 bases at V and 5 bases at J, with 15 bases between the two ends. Germline-derived CDR1 and CDR2 are MNHEY and SVGEGT. CDR3 in amino acids: CATTGTSYQPQHF. The CDR3 DNA reads as TGTGCCACCACCGGGACATCGTATCAGCCCCAGCATTTT.

The chain links TRBV30 to TRBJ1-1; D ambiguous. V was pared by 5 bases and J by 0 bases, with 16 bases between. There are 15 residues in the CDR3. Germline-derived CDR1 and CDR2 are GTSNPN and SVGIG (reference sequence). The CDR3: CAWWSGQNLNTEAFF. In DNA form, the CDR3 reads TGTGCCTGGTGGTCGGGCCAGAACTTGAACACTGAAGCTTTCTTT.

This clonotype was counted many times. The CDR3 loop reads CASSPRTSGYNEQFF. CDR3 DNA sequence: TGTGCCAGCAGCCCGCGGACTAGCGGGTACAATGAGCAGTTCTTC. V and J are TRBV7-8 and TRBJ2-1, with 11 bases that match TRBD2. The CDR3 consists of 15 residues. Trimming removed 5 bases from V and 4 bases from J; junction bases left unmatched: 4. Germline V CDR1 and CDR2: SGHVS, FQNEAQ.

This clonotype has a handful of counts. V and J are TRBV27 and TRBJ2-7; 14 bases agree with TRBD2. The germline V gene has CDR1 MNHEY and CDR2 SMNVEV (reference sequence). Losses at the gene ends were 1 base for V and 2 bases for J; bases not matched to a gene: 4. The CDR3 runs 17 residues. This CDR3 reads CASSLWTSGGKAYEQYF. CDR3 bases: TGTGCCAGCAGTTTATGGACTAGCGGGGGGAAAGCCTACGAGCAGTACTTC.

A few counts support this clonotype. The rearrangement joins TRBV24-1 to TRBJ2-1; a possible D gene is TRBD2 (6 bases). The germline V gene has CDR1 KGHDR and CDR2 SFDVKD. The V gene lost 4 bases and the J gene lost 6 bases, with 18 bases spanning the gap. The CDR3 has 16 residues. CDR3 bases: TGTGCCACCAGTGAAACCGGGACTTTGGGGGGCAATGAGCAGTTCTTC. Its protein is CATSETGTLGGNEQFF.

The chain employs TRBV19 and TRBJ1-2, with 7 nucleotides matching TRBD1. The CDR3 loop spans 13 amino acids. Trimming took 7 bases from V and 5 from J; bases not matched to a gene: 7. Germline loops: CDR1 LNHDA, CDR2 SQIVND (reference sequence). The CDR3 loop is CASTDREEYGYTF. DNA of the CDR3: TGTGCCAGTACTGACAGGGAGGAATATGGCTACACCTTC. Full variable domain (outside the CDR3, taken from reference TRBV19 and TRBJ1-2): DGGITQSPKYLFRKEGQNVTLSCEQNLNHDAMYWYRQDPGQGLRLIYYSQIVNDFQKGDIAEGYSVSREKKESFPLTVTSAQKNPTAFYLCASTDREEYGYTFGSGTRLTVV.

The CDR3 coding sequence is TGTGCCAGCACCACAGAGAGTACGCAGTATTTT. Translating it yields CASTTESTQYF. The V gene is TRBV27, the J gene TRBJ2-3; the D is unclear. V was clipped by 7 bases and J by 8 bases, with 10 bases between them. This CDR3 region has 11 residues. Germline V lookup: CDR1 MNHEY, CDR2 SMNVEV (reference sequence).

This chain connects TRBV9 to TRBJ2-7; TRBD2 aligns across 13 bases. With 4 bases clipped from V and 4 bases from J, the junction kept 5 bases outside the gene matches. This CDR3 region has 15 residues. CDR1 and CDR2 (germline): SGDLS, YYNGEE. This chain's CDR3 is CASSPRTSGGYEQYF. As DNA, the CDR3 is TGTGCCAGCAGCCCCCGGACTAGCGGGGGATACGAGCAGTACTTC. Based on the CDR3 plus reference TRBV9 and TRBJ2-7, the full variable domain is DSGVTQTPKHLITATGQRVTLRCSPRSGDLSVYWYQQSLDQGLQFLIQYYNGEERAKGNILERFSAQQFPDLHSELNLSSLELGDSALYFCASSPRTSGGYEQYFGPGTRLTVT.

The V and J genes are TRBV20-1 and TRBJ2-7; D is possibly TRBD1 or TRBD2 (5 bases each). Trimming removed 1 base at V and 2 bases at J, with 18 bases between. The CDR3 runs to 16 residues. Germline lookup yields CDR1 DFQATT and CDR2 SNEGSKA (reference sequence). Here the CDR3 DNA reads TGCAGTGCTAGAGCCCCAAGAGGGGCTCCCACCTACGAGCAGTACTTC. This gives the protein CSARAPRGAPTYEQYF.

Only a few counts were recorded for this clonotype. The chain carries TRBV3-1 and TRBJ2-5; no firm D call. CDR3 length equals 15 residues. From germline, CDR1 is LGHDT and CDR2 YNNKEL (reference sequence). Trimming left V 3 bases short and J 2 bases short, with 13 bases between. The CDR3 spells CASSHRWQAQETQYF. The CDR3 coding sequence is TGTGCCAGCAGCCACCGGTGGCAGGCGCAAGAGACCCAGTACTTC.

At least ten counts were recorded for this clonotype. The gene calls are TRBV7-8 and TRBJ2-7; TRBD2 agrees at 7 bases. Per germline, CDR1 SGHVS and CDR2 FQNEAQ. This CDR3 spans 15 amino acids. The V segment lost 5 bases and the J segment 3 bases; nucleotides outside the gene matches: 10. CDR3 loop: CASSPPSGGVYEQYF. The CDR3 region has the DNA TGTGCCAGCAGCCCTCCGTCGGGGGGAGTCTACGAGCAGTACTTC.

This clonotype was counted ten times or more. V usage is TRBV7-3 and J usage is TRBJ2-7; tentative D call: TRBD2 (6 bases). The germline V gene has CDR1 SGHTA and CDR2 FQGTGA. The CDR3 has 15 residues. V was trimmed by 1 base and J by 0 bases, leaving 10 bases between them. The DNA of the CDR3 is TGTGCCAGCAGCTTAATGGGCGGGACCTCCTACGAGCAGTACTTC. Amino acid sequence: CASSLMGGTSYEQYF.

This CDR3 is CASSPPPEGTWAFF. CDR3 in DNA: TGTGCCAGCAGCCCGCCACCTGAGGGTACATGGGCTTTCTTT. V gene TRBV28 combines with J gene TRBJ1-1, with unresolved D. V lost 6 bases and J lost 11, with 22 bases in between. In germline, CDR1 is MDHEN, CDR2 SYDVKM. This CDR3 has 14 amino acids.

This chain joins TRBV5-6 and TRBJ2-3; tentative D call: TRBD2 (5 bases). Germline assignment: CDR1 SGHDT and CDR2 YYEEEE. The CDR3 is made up of 15 amino acids. V lost 0 bases and J lost 5, with 13 bases in between. In nucleotides, the CDR3 is TGTGCCAGCAGCTTGGTTCGGGGTGCACGAGATACGCAGTATTTT. Protein product: CASSLVRGARDTQYF.

The J gene is TRBJ2-5, the V gene TRBV4-1; no reliable D call. Germline V lookup: CDR1 MGHRA, CDR2 YSYEKL. Trimming stripped 0 bases from V and 2 bases from J, with 7 bases between. This CDR3 contains 14 residues. The CDR3 region has the DNA TGCGCCAGCAGCCAAGAAGGGCAGCAAGAGACCCAGTACTTC. Translating gives CASSQEGQQETQYF.

This clonotype was detected a few times. The chain has TRBV5-6 and TRBJ2-5; D remains unclear. Trimming stripped 1 base from V and 5 bases from J, with 12 bases between. Germline-derived CDR1 and CDR2 are SGHDT and YYEEEE. The CDR3 is 14 residues long. The CDR3 sequence: CASSLQDLGETQYF. As DNA, the CDR3 is TGTGCCAGCAGCTTGCAAGATTTAGGGGAGACCCAGTACTTC.

The rearrangement uses TRBV5-8 and TRBJ2-5; no definite D call. This CDR3 comprises 13 residues. The ends were cut back, 1 base at V and 2 bases at J, with 6 bases in the middle. Germline CDR1 SGHTS, CDR2 YDEGEE. CDR3 region: CASSLFQQETQYF. The CDR3 nucleotides are TGTGCCAGCAGCTTGTTTCAGCAAGAGACCCAGTACTTC.

CDR3: CSAGSVTGGVNEKLFF. For the CDR3, the DNA is TGCAGTGCTGGATCAGTAACAGGGGGCGTAAATGAAAAACTGTTTTTT. The V call is TRBV20-1, the J call TRBJ1-4; TRBD1 agrees at 9 bases. Losses at the gene ends were 5 bases for V and 5 bases for J; bases not matched to a gene: 12. The CDR3 loop spans 16 amino acids. CDR1 DFQATT and CDR2 SNEGSKA come from the germline V gene (reference sequence).

The chain recombines TRBV3-1 with TRBJ2-2; D might be TRBD2 (6 bases). The CDR3 totals 16 residues. Germline V gives CDR1 LGHDT, CDR2 YNNKEL (reference sequence). V lost 4 bases and J 7 bases, leaving 19 bases between the germline ends. The CDR3 protein is CASSPLGDSPDGELFF. CDR3 bases: TGTGCCAGCAGCCCACTCGGGGACTCCCCCGACGGGGAGCTGTTTTTT.

A few counts support this clonotype. This chain connects TRBV6-5 to TRBJ2-3, with 12 bases that match TRBD2. This CDR3 has 16 amino acids. The V gene end was trimmed by 5 bases and the J gene end by 3 bases; junction bases not matched to a gene: 6. CDR1 and CDR2 from the germline V gene are MNHEY and SVGAGI. This CDR3 is CASSIGLAGRTDTQYF. The CDR3 DNA sequence: TGTGCCAGCAGTATCGGACTAGCGGGGAGGACAGATACGCAGTATTTT.